The table lists the clone carrying this T cell receptor beta chain with many counts. Its antigen is still unknown. An end of the junction differs from the germline gene, which may be a read error. This sample is drawn from a study of T cells after yellow fever vaccination. Broader study findings: The secondary response showed a weaker magnitude and a faster peak, day 5 versus 15. A small proportion of clonotypes was detected in both the CD4 and CD8 compartments. Highly abundant clonotypes carried over from the bulk population could end up in FACS-sorted repertoires as contaminants.

This CDR3 contains 14 residues. Germline V CDR1 and CDR2: LGHNA, YSLEER. Generation of TCR cDNA used 5'RACE template switching (which added a universal primer site and UMIs). TCRdb passed the 5' RACE reads through MiXCR, listing each CDR3 protein once. The sample consists of about 320,000 distinct CDR3 sequences, approximately 4% of them appearing once. This receptor was identified in a man aged 18 to 29 who received the YFV17D yellow fever vaccine. The chain uses TRBV4-3 and TRBJ2-5; possibly TRBD1 or TRBD2 for D (6 bases each). The material sequenced was PBMCs, taken 15 days after the yellow fever booster vaccination. The CDR3 here is CASSQVGGPETQYF. The CDR3 bases are TGTGCCAGCAGCCAAGTTGGGGGGCCCGAGACCCAGTACTTC.